This T cell receptor (beta chain) was identified in a study of identical twins. At least ten counts were recorded for this clonotype. Its antigen remains unknown. TCRdb independently ran MiXCR on the 5' RACE reads; one entry per CDR3 protein. This sample has approximately 670,000 distinct CDR3 sequences, with 5.5% to 6.5% found just once. Findings and limits, study-wide: The study found excess low generation probability among twin-shared out-of-frame alpha sequences.

V was pared by 4 bases and J by 5 bases, with 5 bases between. Germline values: CDR1 SQVTM, CDR2 ANQGSEA. The length of the CDR3 is 10 residues. The source material was naive T cells sorted from blood. The clonotype originates from a young man in good health. The chain employs TRBV29-1 and TRBJ2-5, with D unresolved. The CDR3 is CSVGSETQYF. CDR3 nucleotides: TGCAGCGTTGGGTCGGAGACCCAGTACTTC.